These 8 T cell receptor beta chains came from one sample sequenced in a study of T cell responses to AZD1222 COVID-19 vaccine. Data came from immunoSEQ multiplex PCR; TCRdb stores just in-frame clones and leaves some out. The repertoire includes more than 100,000 clones, roughly 86% of them detected once, and 4% to 4.5% sits in the top ten. The sample in question was peripheral blood, obtained on day 0 of AZD1222 vaccination. The receptors stem from an adult in good health.

On this clone: Other nucleotide sequences from this sample produce the same CDR3. J is TRBJ2-3 and V is TRBV18, with TRBD1 matching 9 bases. CDR1 and CDR2 (germline): KGHSH, LQKENI. Trimming took 5 bases from V and 0 from J; bases not matched to a gene: 6. The length of the CDR3 is 16 residues. CDR3 residues: CASSTTGGTSTDTQYF. CDR3 bases: TGTGCCAGCTCAACTACAGGGGGCACTAGCACAGATACGCAGTATTTT.

The rearrangement links TRBV19 to TRBJ1-5, with TRBD1 as a possible D gene (5 bases). This CDR3 spans 18 amino acids. Deletions cut 5 bases from V and 7 bases from J, with 27 bases between. The V gene's germline CDR1 is LNHDA and CDR2 SQIVND (reference sequence). CDR3 loop: CASSVSGTGPGRNQPQHF. The CDR3 coding sequence is TGTGCCAGTAGTGTATCCGGGACGGGGCCGGGAAGGAACCAGCCCCAGCATTTT.

The genes are TRBV7-9 and TRBJ1-1; the match to TRBD1 covers 10 bases. Germline values: CDR1 SEHNR, CDR2 FQNEAQ (reference sequence). Trimming took 1 base from V and 1 from J; bases not matched to a gene: 0. The CDR3 has 15 residues. In nucleotides, the CDR3 is TGTGCCAGCAGCTTAGGGACAGGGGGGAACACTGAAGCTTTCTTT. This gives the protein CASSLGTGGNTEAFF.

CDR3 sequence: CASSQDRGGGRTEAFF. DNA of the CDR3: TGCGCCAGCAGCCAAGATCGGGGCGGTGGGCGCACTGAAGCTTTCTTT. The gene calls are TRBV4-1 and TRBJ1-1, with a possible D match to TRBD1 (5 bases). This CDR3 has 16 residues. Germline CDR1 is MGHRA and CDR2 is YSYEKL. Trimming stripped 0 bases from V and 4 bases from J, with 15 bases between.

The chain combines TRBV28 with TRBJ2-3, with D possibly called TRBD1 or TRBD2 (5 bases each). Germline lookup yields CDR1 MDHEN and CDR2 SYDVKM. This CDR3 region has 13 residues. The V end lost 6 bases, the J end lost 1 base, and 8 bases lay between the germline ends. CDR3 nucleotides: TGTGCCAGCAGCAGAGGGGGCACAGATACGCAGTATTTT. It translates to CASSRGGTDTQYF.

The chain has TRBV2 and TRBJ2-3, with unresolved D. Looked up from germline, CDR1 is SNHLY and CDR2 is FYNNEI. This CDR3 is 14 amino acids long. Between the trimmed V and J ends, which lost 2 bases and 3 bases, there was a span of 9 bases. CDR3 nucleotide sequence: TGTGCCAGCAGTGAACTACTAAGGACAGATACGCAGTATTTT. Translating it yields CASSELLRTDTQYF.

The chain uses TRBV3-1 (or the pseudogene TRBV3-2) and TRBJ1-2, with TRBD1 matching 8 bases. With 0 bases clipped from V and 3 bases from J, the junction kept 9 bases outside the gene matches. The CDR3 loop spans 17 amino acids. Germline CDR1 is LGHDT and CDR2 is YNNKEL (reference sequence). The CDR3 DNA follows: TGTGCCAGCAGCCAAGACAGGACAGGGTTGCGCGACTATGGCTACACCTTC. Residues: CASSQDRTGLRDYGYTF.

The sample holds one count of this clone. The J gene is TRBJ1-2, the V gene TRBV15, with 8 bases lining up with TRBD1. The germline CDR1 and CDR2 sequences are LNHNV and YYDKDF (reference sequence). The junction had 8 bases not matched to a gene; V was cut back by 4 bases and J by 7 bases. The CDR3 spans 14 residues. CDR3 nucleotides: TGTGCCACCAGCACCGGACAGGGAACCGCTGGCTACACCTTC. Protein product: CATSTGQGTAGYTF.